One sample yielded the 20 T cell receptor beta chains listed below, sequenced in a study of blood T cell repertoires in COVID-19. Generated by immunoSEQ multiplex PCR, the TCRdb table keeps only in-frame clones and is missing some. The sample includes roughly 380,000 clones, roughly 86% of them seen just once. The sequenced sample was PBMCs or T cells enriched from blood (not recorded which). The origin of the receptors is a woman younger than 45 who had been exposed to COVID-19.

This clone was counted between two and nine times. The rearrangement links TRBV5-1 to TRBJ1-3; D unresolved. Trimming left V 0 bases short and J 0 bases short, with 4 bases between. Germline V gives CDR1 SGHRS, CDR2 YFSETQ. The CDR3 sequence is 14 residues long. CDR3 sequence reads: CASSLASSGNTIYF. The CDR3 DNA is TGCGCCAGCAGCTTGGCCAGCTCTGGAAACACCATATATTTT.

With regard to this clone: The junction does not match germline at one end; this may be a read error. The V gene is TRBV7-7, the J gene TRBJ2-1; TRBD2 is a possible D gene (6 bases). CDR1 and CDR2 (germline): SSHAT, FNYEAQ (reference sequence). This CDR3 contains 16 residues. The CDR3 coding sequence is TGTGCTAGCAGCTTAGGCTTGAGACTAGGTAGCAATGAGCAGTTCTTC. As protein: CASSLGLRLGSNEQFF.

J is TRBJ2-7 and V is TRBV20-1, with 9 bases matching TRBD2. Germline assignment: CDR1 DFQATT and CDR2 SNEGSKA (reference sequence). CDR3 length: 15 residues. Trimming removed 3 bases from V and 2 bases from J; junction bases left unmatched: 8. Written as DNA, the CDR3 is TGCAGTGCTAGTAGGGAGTTAGCGGGAGCCTACGAGCAGTACTTC. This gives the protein CSASRELAGAYEQYF.

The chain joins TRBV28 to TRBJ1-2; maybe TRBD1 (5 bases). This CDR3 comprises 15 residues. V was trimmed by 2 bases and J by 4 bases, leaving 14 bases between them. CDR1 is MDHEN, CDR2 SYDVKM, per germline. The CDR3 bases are TGTGCCAGCAGTTTAATAACAGGAGACTTCTATGGCTACACCTTC. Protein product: CASSLITGDFYGYTF.

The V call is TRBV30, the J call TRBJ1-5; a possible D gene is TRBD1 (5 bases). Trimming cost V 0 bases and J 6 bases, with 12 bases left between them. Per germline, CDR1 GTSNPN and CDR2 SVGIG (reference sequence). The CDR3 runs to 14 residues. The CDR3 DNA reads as TGTGCCTGGAGTGTCAGGGACTCCGGTCAGCCCCAGCATTTT. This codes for CAWSVRDSGQPQHF.

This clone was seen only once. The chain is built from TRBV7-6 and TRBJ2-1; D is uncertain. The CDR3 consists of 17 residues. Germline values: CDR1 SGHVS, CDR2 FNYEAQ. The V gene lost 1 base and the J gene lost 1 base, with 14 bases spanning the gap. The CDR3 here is CASSLVYPAVSYNEQFF. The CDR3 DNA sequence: TGTGCCAGCAGCTTAGTGTATCCGGCGGTTTCCTACAATGAGCAGTTCTTC. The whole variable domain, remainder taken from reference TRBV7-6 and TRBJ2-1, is GAGVSQSPRYKVTKRGQDVALRCDPISGHVSLYWYRQALGQGPEFLTYFNYEAQQDKSGLPNDRFSAERPEGSISTLTIQRTEQRDSAMYRCASSLVYPAVSYNEQFFGPGTRLTVL.

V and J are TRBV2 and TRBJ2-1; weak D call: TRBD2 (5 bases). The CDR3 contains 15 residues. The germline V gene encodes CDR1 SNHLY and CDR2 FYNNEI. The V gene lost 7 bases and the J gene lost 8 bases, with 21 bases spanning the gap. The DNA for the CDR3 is TGTGCCAGCATGGGTTCCCTTGCGAGGCGGGATGAGCAGTTCTTC. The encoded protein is CASMGSLARRDEQFF.

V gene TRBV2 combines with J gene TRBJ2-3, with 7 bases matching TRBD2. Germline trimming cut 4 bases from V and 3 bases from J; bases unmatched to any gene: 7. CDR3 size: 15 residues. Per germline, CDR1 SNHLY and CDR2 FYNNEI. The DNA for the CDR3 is TGTGCCAGCAGTGTTTCCCTAGCGGCAACAGATACGCAGTATTTT. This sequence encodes CASSVSLAATDTQYF. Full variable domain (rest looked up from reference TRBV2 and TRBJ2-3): EPEVTQTPSHQVTQMGQEVILRCVPISNHLYFYWYRQILGQKVEFLVSFYNNEISEKSEIFDDQFSVERPDGSNFTLKIRSTKLEDSAMYFCASSVSLAATDTQYFGPGTRLTVL.

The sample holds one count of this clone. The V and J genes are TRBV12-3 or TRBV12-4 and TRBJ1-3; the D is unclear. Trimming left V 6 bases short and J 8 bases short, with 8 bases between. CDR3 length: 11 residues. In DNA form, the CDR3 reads TGTGCCAGCAGCACTTCTTACACCATATATTTT. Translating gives CASSTSYTIYF.

CDR3 residues: CASSKVPVGRDSNQPQHF. Here the CDR3 DNA reads TGTGCCAGCAGCAAAGTACCCGTGGGCCGGGATAGCAATCAGCCCCAGCATTTT. The rearrangement uses TRBV21-1 and TRBJ1-5. TRBV21-1 constitutes a pseudogene. The CDR3 spans 18 residues.

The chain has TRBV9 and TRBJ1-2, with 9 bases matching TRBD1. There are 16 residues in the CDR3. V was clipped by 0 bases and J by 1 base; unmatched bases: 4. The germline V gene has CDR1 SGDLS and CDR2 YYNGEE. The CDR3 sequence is CASSVDSGQGNYGYTF. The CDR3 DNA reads TGTGCCAGCAGCGTAGATTCGGGACAGGGTAACTATGGCTACACCTTC.

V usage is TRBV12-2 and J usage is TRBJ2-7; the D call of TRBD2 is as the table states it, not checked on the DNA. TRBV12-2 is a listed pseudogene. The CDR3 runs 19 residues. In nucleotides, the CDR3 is TGTGCAAGTCGCGGGGTGGTGTGTCCGCGGGATGGGGCAACTTACGAGCAGTACTTC. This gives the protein CASRGVVCPRDGATYEQYF.

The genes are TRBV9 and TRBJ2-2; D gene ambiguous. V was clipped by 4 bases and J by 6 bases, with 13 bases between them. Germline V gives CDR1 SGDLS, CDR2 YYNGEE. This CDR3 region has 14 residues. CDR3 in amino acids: CASSPSLVPGELFF. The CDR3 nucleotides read TGTGCCAGCAGCCCGAGTCTGGTTCCCGGGGAGCTGTTTTTT.

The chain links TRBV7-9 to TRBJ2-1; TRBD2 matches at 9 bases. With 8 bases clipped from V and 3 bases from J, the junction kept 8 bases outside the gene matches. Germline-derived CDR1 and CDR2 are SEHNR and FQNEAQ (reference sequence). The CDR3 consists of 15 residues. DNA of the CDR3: TGTGCCAGCCTTGTTAGCGGGAGCGTCTACAATGAGCAGTTCTTC. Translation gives CASLVSGSVYNEQFF.

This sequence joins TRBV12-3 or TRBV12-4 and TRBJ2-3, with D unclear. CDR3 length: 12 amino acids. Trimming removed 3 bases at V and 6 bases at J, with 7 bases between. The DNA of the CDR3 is TGTGCCAGCAGTTTTAATCCGGATACGCAGTATTTT. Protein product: CASSFNPDTQYF.

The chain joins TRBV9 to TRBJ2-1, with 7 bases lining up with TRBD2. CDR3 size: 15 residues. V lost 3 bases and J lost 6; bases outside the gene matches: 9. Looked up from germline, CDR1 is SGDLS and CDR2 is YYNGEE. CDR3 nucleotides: TGTGCCAGCAGCGGAGGCCTTGGGGAGGGCAATGAGCAGTTCTTC. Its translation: CASSGGLGEGNEQFF.

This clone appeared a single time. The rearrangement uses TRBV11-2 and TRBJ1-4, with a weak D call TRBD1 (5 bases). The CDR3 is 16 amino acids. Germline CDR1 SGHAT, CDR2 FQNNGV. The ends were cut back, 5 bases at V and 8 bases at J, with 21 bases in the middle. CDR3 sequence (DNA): TGTGCCAGCAGCCATGTGCGGAGGGGAATAGAGGAAAAACTGTTTTTT. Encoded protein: CASSHVRRGIEEKLFF.

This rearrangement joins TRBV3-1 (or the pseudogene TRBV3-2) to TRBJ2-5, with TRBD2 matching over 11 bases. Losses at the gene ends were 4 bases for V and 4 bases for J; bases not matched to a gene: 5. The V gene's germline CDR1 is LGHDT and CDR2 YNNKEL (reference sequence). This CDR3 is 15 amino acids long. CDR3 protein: CASSPIAGGAETQYF. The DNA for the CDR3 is TGTGCCAGCAGCCCCATAGCGGGAGGGGCAGAGACCCAGTACTTC.

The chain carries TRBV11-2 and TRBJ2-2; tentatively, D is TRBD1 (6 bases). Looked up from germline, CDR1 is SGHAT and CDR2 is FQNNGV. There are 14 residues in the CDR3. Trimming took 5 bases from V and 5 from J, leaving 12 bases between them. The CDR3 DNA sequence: TGTGCCAGCAGCCGCAGGGGCGTGACCGGGGAGCTGTTTTTT. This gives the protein CASSRRGVTGELFF.

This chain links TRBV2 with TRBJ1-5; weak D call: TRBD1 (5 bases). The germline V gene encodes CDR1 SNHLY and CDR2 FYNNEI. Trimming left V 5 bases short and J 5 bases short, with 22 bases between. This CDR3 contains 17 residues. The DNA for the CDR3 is TGTGCCAGCAGTTTGGCGGGGGGTGAGGGATTAGATCAGCCCCAGCATTTT. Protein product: CASSLAGGEGLDQPQHF.